The rows below give T cell receptor beta chains drawn from one sample of a study of blood T cell repertoires in COVID-19. Libraries were prepared by immunoSEQ multiplex PCR; TCRdb keeps only in-frame clonotypes and omits some of them. The sample lists about 330,000 clones; more than 85% were seen once. The specimen was PBMCs or T cells enriched from blood (not recorded which). Receptors were obtained from a woman aged 25 to 39 who had recovered from COVID-19. The CDR3 runs from the conserved cysteine through the conserved F or W. The D gene is left open where the match is weak. The size of a clone is reported for some rows only, either as once, few or many, or as a class for expanded clones.

v_call,clone_size,j_call,d_call,cdr3_length,cdr3_nt,cdr3_aa
TRBV7-8,.,TRBJ1-1,TRBD1,17,TGTGCCAGCAGCACCCGACAGGGGCAAACGGGGTGGTTGAAGGCTTTCTTT,CASSTRQGQTGWLKAFF
TRBV28,.,TRBJ1-5,TRBD1,18,TGTGCCAGCAGCGAACCGGGACAGGGCCTTTTCCGTAATCAGCCCCAGCATTTT,CASSEPGQGLFRNQPQHF
TRBV2,.,TRBJ1-2,.,16,TGTGCCAGCAGTGACGGGGGTTCCCTCACTAACTATGGCTACACCTTC,CASSDGGSLTNYGYTF
TRBV28,.,TRBJ1-5,TRBD1,14,TGTGCCTGCCAAGGACAGGGACGCAATCAGCCCCAGCATTTT,CACQGQGRNQPQHF
TRBV27,.,TRBJ1-2,TRBD1,15,TGTGCCAGCAGTTCGCTGGACAGGGCCGGCTATGGCTACACCTTC,CASSSLDRAGYGYTF
TRBV3-1/TRBV3-2,.,TRBJ2-7,.,15,TGTGCCAGCAGCCAAGATCCAGAGGTAGCCTACGAGCAGTACTTC,CASSQDPEVAYEQYF
TRBV7-9,.,TRBJ1-5,.,13,TGTGCCAGCAGCTTAGTGGCGGATCAGCCCCAGCATTTT,CASSLVADQPQHF
TRBV3-1/TRBV3-2,.,TRBJ2-2,.,14,TGTGCCAGCAGCCAAGTAAAGCGTCTCGGGGAGCTGTTTTTT,CASSQVKRLGELFF
TRBV3-1/TRBV3-2,.,TRBJ2-2,.,13,TGTGCCAGCAGCCAAGTCCCTACCGGGGAGCTGTTTTTT,CASSQVPTGELFF
TRBV7-9,.,TRBJ2-3,TRBD2,16,TGTGCCAGCAGTAGGAAGGCGGGGGGCCCCACAGATACGCAGTATTTT,CASSRKAGGPTDTQYF
TRBV5-1,once,TRBJ2-5,TRBD1,16,TGCGCCAGCAGCTCATTTCCGGGACAGATAGGAGAGACCCAGTACTTC,CASSSFPGQIGETQYF
TRBV7-6,.,TRBJ2-3,TRBD2,16,TGTGCCAGCAGCCCCGCGGGACTAGCGGGGTCAGATACGCAGTATTTT,CASSPAGLAGSDTQYF
TRBV12-3/TRBV12-4,.,TRBJ2-5,.,12,TGTGCCAGCAGTTTAAGTCGGAGGGCCCAGTACTTC,CASSLSRRAQYF
TRBV12-5,.,TRBJ1-5,.,16,TGTGCTAGTGGTTTGGGCGCCCGGGTTGGCAATCAGCCCCAGCATTTT,CASGLGARVGNQPQHF
TRBV24-1,.,TRBJ2-7,.,12,TGTGCCACCAGCGGGGGAACAGACGAGCAGTACTTC,CATSGGTDEQYF
TRBV5-1,.,TRBJ2-5,TRBD1,16,TGCGCCAGCAGCTTGGTAGGACAGGGGGCCCAAGAGACCCAGTACTTC,CASSLVGQGAQETQYF
TRBV6-2/TRBV6-3,once,TRBJ2-2,.,15,TGTGCCAGCAGTTATGATAGCTTAGGCACCGGGGAGCTGTTTTTT,CASSYDSLGTGELFF
TRBV23-1,.,TRBJ2-7,.,16,TGCGCCAGCAGTCAATTAATCTGGGGAGGAGCCTACGAGCAGTACTTC,CASSQLIWGGAYEQYF
TRBV28,.,TRBJ1-4,.,15,TGTGCCACCATGGACAGCGCACGAACTAATGAAAAACTGTTTTTT,CATMDSARTNEKLFF
TRBV2,.,TRBJ1-5,TRBD1,15,TGTGCCAGCAGTGGGATGGGACAGTCCAATCAGCCCCAGCATTTT,CASSGMGQSNQPQHF
TRBV5-1,once,TRBJ2-2,TRBD1,13,TGCGCCAGCAGTGGACAGGGGGACGGGGAGCTGTTTTTT,CASSGQGDGELFF
TRBV2,.,TRBJ1-6,.,14,TGTGCCAGCAGTGAGAACACGGGAAATTCACCCCTCCACTTT,CASSENTGNSPLHF
TRBV5-4,.,TRBJ2-3,.,14,TGTGCCAGCAGCTCACAGGGTGGGGACGGTACGCAGTATTTT,CASSSQGGDGTQYF
TRBV7-2,few,TRBJ1-1,.,13,TGTGCCAGCAGCTACCACAGGGACACTGAAGCTTTCTTT,CASSYHRDTEAFF
TRBV9,once,TRBJ2-3,TRBD2,18,TGTGCCAGCAGCGCAGACCCACTACTAGCGGGGGGCGGAGATACGCAGTATTTT,CASSADPLLAGGGDTQYF
TRBV3-1/TRBV3-2,.,TRBJ1-1,.,13,TGTGCCAGCAGCCAAGTTCGCGCGTTTGAAGCTTTCTTT,CASSQVRAFEAFF
TRBV9,.,TRBJ1-2,TRBD1,14,TGTGCCAGCAGCACCACAGGGGTTCCCTATGGCTACACCTTC,CASSTTGVPYGYTF
TRBV3-1/TRBV3-2,.,TRBJ2-5,TRBD2,17,TGTGCCAGCAGCCAAGAGGTTAGCGGGGGAGGGTTAGAGACCCAGTACTTC,CASSQEVSGGGLETQYF
TRBV2,.,TRBJ2-3,.,16,TGTGCCAGCAGTGAAGCGGGAGTTAAACGCACAGATACGCAGTATTTT,CASSEAGVKRTDTQYF
TRBV12-3/TRBV12-4,.,TRBJ1-1,TRBD1,12,TGTGCCAGCAGTCAGGGACAGATTGAAGCTTTCTTT,CASSQGQIEAFF
TRBV29-1,.,TRBJ2-3,TRBD2,14,TGCAGCAGTAGCGGGGGGGCCAGGGCAGATACGCAGTATTTT,CSSSGGARADTQYF
TRBV6-6,few,TRBJ1-2,.,15,TGTGCCAGCAGCCCCGAGGGCAGAAACAACTATGGCTACACCTTC,CASSPEGRNNYGYTF
TRBV27,.,TRBJ1-1,.,15,TGTGCCAGCAGTACCTTCGCCGGGATGAACACTGAAGCTTTCTTT,CASSTFAGMNTEAFF
TRBV11-3,.,TRBJ2-7,TRBD1,13,TGTGCCAGCAGCCTGGACAGGGGCCACGAGCAGTACTTC,CASSLDRGHEQYF
TRBV2,.,TRBJ2-7,TRBD1,15,TGTGCCAGCAGTGAAGTCTGGGACAGGGTACACGAGCAGTACTTC,CASSEVWDRVHEQYF
TRBV5-1,.,TRBJ2-5,TRBD2,15,TGCGCCAGCACTCTCACCGGGAGGGCTGGTGAGACCCAGTACTTC,CASTLTGRAGETQYF
TRBV6-2/TRBV6-3,.,TRBJ2-3,TRBD1,15,TGTGCCAGCAGTTGGGACAGGGAAAACACAGATACGCAGTATTTT,CASSWDRENTDTQYF
TRBV7-8,.,TRBJ2-7,TRBD1,16,TGTGCCAGCAGCTTAGGTCGAACAGGGGGTTTTTACGAGCAGTACTTC,CASSLGRTGGFYEQYF
TRBV6-2/TRBV6-3,.,TRBJ2-4,TRBD1,14,TGTGCCAGCAGCTTGGGACAGGGCAAAAACATTCAGTACTTC,CASSLGQGKNIQYF
TRBV19,.,TRBJ1-5,.,18,TGTGCCAGTAGTATAGATCTATGGGGGCAGGGCCCCTCTCAGCCCCAGCATTTT,CASSIDLWGQGPSQPQHF
TRBV11-2,.,TRBJ1-2,.,14,TGTGCCAGCAGCTCCCAGGGGAGTGACTATGGCTACACCTTC,CASSSQGSDYGYTF
TRBV27,.,TRBJ1-2,TRBD1,16,TGTGCCAGCAGTCTCGACAGGGGAGTTGGAAACTATGGCTACACCTTC,CASSLDRGVGNYGYTF
TRBV5-6,.,TRBJ2-1,.,14,TGTGCCAGCAGCAACATCGGGGTGAACAATGAGCAGTTCTTC,CASSNIGVNNEQFF
TRBV5-1,once,TRBJ2-1,.,18,TGCGCCAGCCGGCACCCTGGTTGGGACACAGGCTCCTACAATGAGCAGTTCTTC,CASRHPGWDTGSYNEQFF
TRBV24-1,.,TRBJ2-3,.,16,TGTGCCACCCCAAATCTTACAGGGACAAGCACAGATACGCAGTATTTT,CATPNLTGTSTDTQYF
TRBV12-5,.,TRBJ2-3,.,13,TGTGCTAGTGAGGGGGAGGGATTAGATACGCAGTATTTT,CASEGEGLDTQYF
TRBV6-2/TRBV6-3,.,TRBJ1-5,.,17,TGTGCCAGCAGTTACTCGAGAGGCGGCTCTAGCAATCAGCCCCAGCATTTT,CASSYSRGGSSNQPQHF
TRBV5-6,.,TRBJ1-1,.,16,TGTGCCAGCAGCTACGCGCAGGGGCCCGAGAACACTGAAGCTTTCTTT,CASSYAQGPENTEAFF
TRBV5-6,.,TRBJ2-5,.,14,TGTGCCAGCAGCGACGCGGGGTTTCAAGAGACCCAGTACTTC,CASSDAGFQETQYF
TRBV27,few,TRBJ2-2,.,12,TGTGCCAGCAGTTTATCCTCCGGGGAGCTGTTTTTT,CASSLSSGELFF
TRBV7-9,.,TRBJ1-2,TRBD1,14,TGTGCCAGCAGCTTAACAGGGGGCGTGTATGGCTACACCTTC,CASSLTGGVYGYTF
TRBV28,few,TRBJ1-5,.,13,TGTGCCAGCAGGTCCCGGGGCAATCAGCCCCAGCATTTT,CASRSRGNQPQHF
TRBV28,.,TRBJ2-7,TRBD1,16,TGTGCCAGCAGTTTAATTCAGACAGGGTTGTCGGCCGAGCAGTACTTC,CASSLIQTGLSAEQYF
TRBV3-1/TRBV3-2,few,TRBJ1-6,.,13,TGTGCCAGCAGCCAAGACTTAGCGGCGCGACTCCACTTT,CASSQDLAARLHF
TRBV19,.,TRBJ2-7,TRBD1,14,TGTGCCAGTAGTAAGGGACAGCAGAACTACGAGCAGTACTTC,CASSKGQQNYEQYF
TRBV7-6,.,TRBJ2-5,TRBD1,15,TGTGCCAGCAGCCGGGACAGGGGATACCAAGAGACCCAGTACTTC,CASSRDRGYQETQYF
TRBV5-1,.,TRBJ2-7,TRBD2,15,TGCGCCAGCAGCTTGGCGCTAGCGGGGGAGTACGAGCAGTACTTC,CASSLALAGEYEQYF
TRBV5-1,.,TRBJ1-1,TRBD1,15,TGCGCCAGCAGCTTGGCCGGGACAGACAGCACTGAAGCTTTCTTT,CASSLAGTDSTEAFF
TRBV27,.,TRBJ2-2,.,14,TGTGCCAGCAGTTTGGTCAGGGCGAACGGGGAGCTGTTTTTT,CASSLVRANGELFF
TRBV2,once,TRBJ1-4,.,15,TGTGCCAGCAGCCAAGACTCGACCCGGGGGGAAAAACTGTTTTTT,CASSQDSTRGEKLFF